Below, 2 T cell receptor beta chains from the same sample are listed, as sequenced in a study of cytomegalovirus exposure and HLA in healthy donors. A multiplex PCR was run with 60 Vbeta primers and 13 Jbeta primers. This table comes from immunoSEQ multiplex PCR, and its TCRdb copy is limited to in-frame clones, with some not included. The sample has 100,000 to 150,000 clones; around 81% are singletons. Sequenced input: PBMCs. These receptors all come from a man between 18 and 29 years old in good health and CMV-seronegative.

This chain uses TRBV4-3 with TRBJ2-5; D not certain. This CDR3 contains 15 residues. The V gene's germline CDR1 is LGHNA and CDR2 YSLEER. Trimming removed 1 base at V and 1 base at J, with 10 bases between. CDR3 sequence reads: CASSQVRRPQETQYF. The DNA of the CDR3 is TGCGCCAGCAGCCAAGTACGGCGGCCCCAAGAGACCCAGTACTTC.

The CDR3 sequence is CASSESPFATNEKLFF. The CDR3, as DNA: TGTGCCAGCAGTGAATCCCCGTTTGCAACTAATGAAAAACTGTTTTTT. This sequence joins TRBV25-1 and TRBJ1-4; D is unclear. The CDR3 spans 16 residues. From germline, CDR1 is MGHDK and CDR2 SYGVNS. The V end was cut by 1 base, the J end by 0 bases, with 9 bases between.